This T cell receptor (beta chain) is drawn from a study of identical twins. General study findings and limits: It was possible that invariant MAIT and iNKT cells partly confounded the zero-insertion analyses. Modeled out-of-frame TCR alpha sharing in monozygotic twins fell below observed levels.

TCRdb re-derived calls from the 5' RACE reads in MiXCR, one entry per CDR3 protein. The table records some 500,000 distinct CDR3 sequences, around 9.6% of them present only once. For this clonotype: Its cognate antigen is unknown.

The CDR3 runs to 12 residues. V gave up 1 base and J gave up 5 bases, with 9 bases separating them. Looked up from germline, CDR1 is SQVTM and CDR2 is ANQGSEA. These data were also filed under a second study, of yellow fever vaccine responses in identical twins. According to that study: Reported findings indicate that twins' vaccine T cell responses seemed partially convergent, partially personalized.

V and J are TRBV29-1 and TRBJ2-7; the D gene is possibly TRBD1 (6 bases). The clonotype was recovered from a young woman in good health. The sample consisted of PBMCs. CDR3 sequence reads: CSVEAGVNEQYF. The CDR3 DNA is TGCAGCGTTGAAGCAGGGGTGAACGAGCAGTACTTC.